Sequencing of this T cell receptor beta chain was carried out in a study of vaccination and CD4 T cells after COVID-19. Study-wide background: Each control culture was treated with a CEFX pool, an HIV-1 Nef pool, or no peptide.

Oncomine TCR Beta short-read sequencing was applied to DNA from cultured CD4+ T cells. TCRdb re-called the PCR reads through MiXCR, storing one row per CDR3 protein. The sample carries approximately 18,000 distinct CDR3 sequences, around 50% recorded once. Trimming at V came to 1 base and at J to 2 bases, leaving 14 bases not matched to a gene. The CDR3 totals 18 residues. In germline, CDR1 is DFQATT, CDR2 SNEGSKA (reference sequence). Time point: late sampling 161 to 241 days after vaccination in three convalescent patients. As to treatment: 10-day PBMC culture with coronavirus spike peptide pools or control peptides (ViraFEST assay). About this clonotype: Its antigen is currently unknown.

The receptor was derived from a human donor who had recovered from COVID-19. The J gene is TRBJ2-5, the V gene TRBV20-1; 9 nucleotides align to TRBD2. The source material was CD4+ T cells from blood, cultured in vitro, sampled about 7 months after SARS-CoV-2 vaccination. Here the CDR3 DNA reads TGCAGTGCTAGAGTTTCCCGTGTTGTGGCGGGAGGGCAAGAGACCCAGTACTTC. This encodes CSARVSRVVAGGQETQYF.